The 12 T cell receptor beta chains given below trace back to one sample, sequenced in a study of Ad26.COV2.S vaccination and SARS-CoV-2 variants. The sample's treatment: around 19 received Ad26.COV2.S at low or high dose, single or two shots; about 5 received placebo; per-sample allocation not given. Samples were taken on day 63 after the first vaccine or placebo injection. Clones were sequenced by immunoSEQ multiplex PCR, and TCRdb holds only the in-frame ones, with some missing. This table holds roughly 400,000 clones, approximately 92% found once. The source was peripheral blood, collected in a trial of Ad26.COV2.S vaccine versus placebo. The receptors were gathered from a person between 18 and 60 years old who received the Ad26.COV2.S COVID-19 vaccine or a placebo.

The chain combines TRBV19 with TRBJ2-3, with no clear D. Per germline, CDR1 LNHDA and CDR2 SQIVND (reference sequence). Between the trimmed V and J ends, which lost 8 bases and 0 bases, there was a span of 9 bases. The CDR3 covers 13 residues. Here the CDR3 DNA reads TGTGCCAGTGGGCTGACTAGCACAGATACGCAGTATTTT. This codes for CASGLTSTDTQYF.

The chain carries TRBV30 and TRBJ2-5, with D unresolved. The CDR3 covers 14 residues. The germline V and J ends were trimmed by 5 bases and 2 bases, with 15 bases remaining between them. Germline V gene sequence: CDR1 GTSNPN, CDR2 SVGIG (reference sequence). In DNA form, the CDR3 reads TGTGCCTGGCAGGCCGCACAGTTTCAAGAGACCCAGTACTTC. This encodes CAWQAAQFQETQYF. The whole variable domain, filled in from reference TRBV30 and TRBJ2-5, reads SQTIHQWPATLVQPVGSPLSLECTVEGTSNPNLYWYRQAAGRGLQLLFYSVGIGQISSEVPQNLSASRPQDRQFILSSKKLLLSDSGFYLCAWQAAQFQETQYFGPGTRLLVL.

The V gene is TRBV11-2, the J gene TRBJ1-1, with 7 bases lining up with TRBD1. The CDR3 is 15 residues long. V lost 4 bases, J lost 1 base, and 6 bases stayed unmatched. Germline loops: CDR1 SGHAT, CDR2 FQNNGV. The CDR3 here is CASSYRQGANTEAFF. The CDR3 bases are TGTGCCAGCAGCTATCGACAGGGAGCGAACACTGAAGCTTTCTTT.

V usage is TRBV10-2 and J usage is TRBJ2-2; TRBD1 agrees at 7 bases. Germline assignment: CDR1 WSHSY and CDR2 SAAADI. V gave up 6 bases and J gave up 4 bases; unmatched junction bases: 5. CDR3 size: 14 residues. CDR3 sequence (DNA): TGCGCCAGCAGGTGGGACAGCTCCACCGGGGAGCTGTTTTTT. It yields the protein CASRWDSSTGELFF.

This chain connects TRBV27 to TRBJ1-5; D gene ambiguous. V lost 5 bases, J lost 9 bases, and 17 bases lay in between. CDR1 MNHEY and CDR2 SMNVEV come from the germline V gene (reference sequence). This CDR3 contains 14 residues. The CDR3: CASSPDTASWPQHF. CDR3 nucleotide sequence: TGTGCCAGCAGTCCTGACACGGCGTCGTGGCCCCAGCATTTT.

This chain connects TRBV12-3 or TRBV12-4 to TRBJ1-1, with no clear D. There are 13 residues in the CDR3. V lost 3 bases and J lost 1, with 6 bases in between. The CDR3 sequence is CASSFGRNTEAFF. The CDR3 nucleotides are TGTGCCAGCAGTTTCGGCAGGAACACTGAAGCTTTCTTT.

The CDR3 DNA reads as TGTGCCAGCAGTGAAAATAGCTATAGCAATCAGCCCCAGCATTTT. Translated: CASSENSYSNQPQHF. V is TRBV2 and J is TRBJ1-5; D is undetermined. Trimming took 2 bases from V and 0 from J, leaving 8 bases between them. The CDR3 spans 15 residues. CDR1 is SNHLY, CDR2 FYNNEI, per germline.

The V and J genes are TRBV4-2 and TRBJ1-4; no reliable D call. V lost 0 bases, J lost 0 bases, and 11 bases lay in between. CDR1 is LGHNA and CDR2 is YNFKEQ in the germline V gene. This CDR3 contains 17 residues. The CDR3 spells CASSQDAHRSTNEKLFF. CDR3 DNA: TGTGCCAGCAGCCAAGATGCCCACAGATCAACTAATGAAAAACTGTTTTTT.

This CDR3 reads CASSQGDSGTGLYGYTF. DNA for the CDR3: TGTGCCAGCAGCCAAGGCGATTCCGGGACAGGGCTTTATGGCTACACCTTC. The gene calls are TRBV4-2 and TRBJ1-2, with 9 bases that match TRBD1. The CDR3 runs to 17 residues. V lost 1 base, J lost 5 bases, and 11 bases stayed unmatched. Germline CDR1 LGHNA, CDR2 YNFKEQ.

This rearrangement joins TRBV7-2 to TRBJ1-5; D uncertain. The CDR3 runs to 15 residues. V was trimmed by 5 bases and J by 5 bases, leaving 16 bases between them. In germline, CDR1 is SGHTA, CDR2 FQGNSA. CDR3 bases: TGTGCCAGCAGCGATAGGAAGCGGAGATATCAGCCCCAGCATTTT. Protein product: CASSDRKRRYQPQHF. The full variable domain, in which reference TRBV7-2 and TRBJ1-5 provide the parts outside the CDR3, is GAGVSQSPSNKVTEKGKDVELRCDPISGHTALYWYRQSLGQGLEFLIYFQGNSAPDKSGLPSDRFSAERTGGSVSTLTIQRTQQEDSAVYLCASSDRKRRYQPQHFGDGTRLSIL.

The genes are TRBV5-1 and TRBJ2-3, with TRBD1 matching over 8 bases. Germline V CDR1 and CDR2: SGHRS, YFSETQ. This CDR3 is built from 15 residues. The J segment lost 4 bases and the V segment lost 0 bases, leaving 4 bases of the junction unmatched. CDR3 residues: CASSLDRGWADTQYF. The CDR3 DNA is TGCGCCAGCAGCTTGGACAGGGGGTGGGCAGATACGCAGTATTTT.

The count of this clone is one. This chain joins TRBV27 and TRBJ1-6; D gene uncertain. Between the trimmed V and J ends, which lost 2 bases and 0 bases, there was a span of 5 bases. This CDR3 spans 15 amino acids. Looked up from germline, CDR1 is MNHEY and CDR2 is SMNVEV (reference sequence). For the CDR3, the DNA is TGTGCCAGCAGTTTACGGAGCTCCTATAATTCACCCCTCCACTTT. Its protein product is CASSLRSSYNSPLHF.